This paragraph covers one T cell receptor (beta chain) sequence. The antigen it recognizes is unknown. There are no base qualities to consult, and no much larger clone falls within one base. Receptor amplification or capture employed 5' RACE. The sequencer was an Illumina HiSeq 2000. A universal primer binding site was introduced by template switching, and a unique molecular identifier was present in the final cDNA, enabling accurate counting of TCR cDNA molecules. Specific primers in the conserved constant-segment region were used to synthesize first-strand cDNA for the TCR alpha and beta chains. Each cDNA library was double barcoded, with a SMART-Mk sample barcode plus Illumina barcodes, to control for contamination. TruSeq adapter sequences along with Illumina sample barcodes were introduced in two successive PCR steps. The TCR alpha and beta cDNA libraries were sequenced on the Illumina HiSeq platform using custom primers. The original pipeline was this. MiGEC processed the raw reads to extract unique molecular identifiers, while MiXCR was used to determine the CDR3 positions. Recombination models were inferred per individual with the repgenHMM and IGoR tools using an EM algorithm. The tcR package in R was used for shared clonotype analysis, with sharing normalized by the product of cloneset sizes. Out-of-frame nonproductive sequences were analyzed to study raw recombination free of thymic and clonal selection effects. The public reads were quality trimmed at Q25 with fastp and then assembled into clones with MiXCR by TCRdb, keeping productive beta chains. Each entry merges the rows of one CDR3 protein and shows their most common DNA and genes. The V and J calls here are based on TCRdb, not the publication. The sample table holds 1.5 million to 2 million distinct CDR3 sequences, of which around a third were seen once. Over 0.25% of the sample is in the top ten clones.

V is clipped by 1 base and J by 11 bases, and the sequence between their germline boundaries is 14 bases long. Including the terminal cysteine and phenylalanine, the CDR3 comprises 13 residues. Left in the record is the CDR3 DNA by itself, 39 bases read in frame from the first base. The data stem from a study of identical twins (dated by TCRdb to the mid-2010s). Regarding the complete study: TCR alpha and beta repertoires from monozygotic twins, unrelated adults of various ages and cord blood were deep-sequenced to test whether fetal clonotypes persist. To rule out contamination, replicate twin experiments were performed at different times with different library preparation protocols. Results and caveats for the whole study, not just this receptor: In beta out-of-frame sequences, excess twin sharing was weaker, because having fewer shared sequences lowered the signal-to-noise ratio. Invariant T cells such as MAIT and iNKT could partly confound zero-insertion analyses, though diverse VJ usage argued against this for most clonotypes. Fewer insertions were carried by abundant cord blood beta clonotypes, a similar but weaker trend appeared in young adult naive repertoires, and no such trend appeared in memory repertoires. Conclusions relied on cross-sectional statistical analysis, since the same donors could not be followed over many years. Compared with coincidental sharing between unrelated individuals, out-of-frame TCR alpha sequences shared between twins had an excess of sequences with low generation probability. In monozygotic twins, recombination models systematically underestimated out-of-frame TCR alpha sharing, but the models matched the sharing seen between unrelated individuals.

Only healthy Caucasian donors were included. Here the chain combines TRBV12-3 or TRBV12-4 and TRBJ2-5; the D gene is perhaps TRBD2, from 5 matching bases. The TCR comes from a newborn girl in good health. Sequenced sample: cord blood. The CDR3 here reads CASSLDPVGEQYF. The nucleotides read TGTGCCAGCAGTTTAGACCCCGTCGGGGAGCAGTACTTC.